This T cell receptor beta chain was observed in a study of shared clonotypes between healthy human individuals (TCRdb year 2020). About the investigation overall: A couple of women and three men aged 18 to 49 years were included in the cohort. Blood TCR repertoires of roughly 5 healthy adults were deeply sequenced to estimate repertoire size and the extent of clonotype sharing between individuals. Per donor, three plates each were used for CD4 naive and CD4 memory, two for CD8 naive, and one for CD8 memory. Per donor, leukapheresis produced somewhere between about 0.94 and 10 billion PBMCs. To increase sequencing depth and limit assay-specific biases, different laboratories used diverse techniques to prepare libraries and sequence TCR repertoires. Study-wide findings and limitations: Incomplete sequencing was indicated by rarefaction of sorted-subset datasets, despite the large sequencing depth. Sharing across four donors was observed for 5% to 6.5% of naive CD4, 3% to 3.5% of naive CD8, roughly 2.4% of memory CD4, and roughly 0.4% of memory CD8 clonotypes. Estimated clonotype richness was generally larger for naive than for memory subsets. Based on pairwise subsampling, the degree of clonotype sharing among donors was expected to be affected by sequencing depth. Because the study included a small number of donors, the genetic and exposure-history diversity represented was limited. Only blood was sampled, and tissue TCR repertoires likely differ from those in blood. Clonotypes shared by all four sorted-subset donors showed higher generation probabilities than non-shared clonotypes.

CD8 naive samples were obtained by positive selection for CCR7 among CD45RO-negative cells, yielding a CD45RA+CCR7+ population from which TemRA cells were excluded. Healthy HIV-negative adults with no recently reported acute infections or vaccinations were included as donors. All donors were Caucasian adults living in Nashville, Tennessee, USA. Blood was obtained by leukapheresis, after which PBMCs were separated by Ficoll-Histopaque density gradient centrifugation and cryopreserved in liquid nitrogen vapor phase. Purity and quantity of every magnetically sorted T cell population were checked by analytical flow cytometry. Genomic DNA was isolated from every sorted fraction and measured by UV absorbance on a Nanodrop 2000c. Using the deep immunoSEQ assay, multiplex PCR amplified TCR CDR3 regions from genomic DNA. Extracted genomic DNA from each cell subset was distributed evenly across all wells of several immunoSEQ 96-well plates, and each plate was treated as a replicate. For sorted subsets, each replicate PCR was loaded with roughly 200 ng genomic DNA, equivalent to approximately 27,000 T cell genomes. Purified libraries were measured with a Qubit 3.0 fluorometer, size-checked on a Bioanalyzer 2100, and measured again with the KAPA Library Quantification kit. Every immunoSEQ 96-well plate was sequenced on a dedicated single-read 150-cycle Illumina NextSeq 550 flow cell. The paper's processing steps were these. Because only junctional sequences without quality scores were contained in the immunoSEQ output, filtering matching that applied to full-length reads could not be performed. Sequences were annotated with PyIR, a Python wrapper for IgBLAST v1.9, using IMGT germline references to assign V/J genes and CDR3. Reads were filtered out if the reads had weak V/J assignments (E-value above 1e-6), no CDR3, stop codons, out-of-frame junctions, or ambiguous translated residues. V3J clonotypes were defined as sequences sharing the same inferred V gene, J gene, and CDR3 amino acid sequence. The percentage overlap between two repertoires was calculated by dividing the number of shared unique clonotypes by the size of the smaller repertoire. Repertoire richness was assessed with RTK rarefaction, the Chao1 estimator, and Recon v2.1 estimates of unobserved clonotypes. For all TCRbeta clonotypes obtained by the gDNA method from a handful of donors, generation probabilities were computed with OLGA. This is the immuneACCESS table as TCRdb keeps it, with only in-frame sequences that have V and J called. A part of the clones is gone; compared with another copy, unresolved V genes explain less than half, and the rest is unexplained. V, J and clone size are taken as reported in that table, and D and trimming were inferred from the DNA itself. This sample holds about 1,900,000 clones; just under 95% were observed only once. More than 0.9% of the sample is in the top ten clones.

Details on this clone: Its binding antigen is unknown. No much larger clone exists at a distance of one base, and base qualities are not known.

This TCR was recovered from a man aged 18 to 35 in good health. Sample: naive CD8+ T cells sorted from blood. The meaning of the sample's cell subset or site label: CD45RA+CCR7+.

The CDR3 protein sequence reads: CASSSYFPGELFF. The DNA is as follows: TGTGCCAGCAGCTCATACTTCCCCGGGGAGCTGTTTTTT. The rearrangement combines TRBV11-2 with TRBJ2-2; the D gene lacks a confident call. Relative to germline, V is 4 bases shorter and J is 6 bases shorter, with 9 bases between their ends. From the cysteine through the phenylalanine, the CDR3 covers 13 amino acids. Kept here is only the CDR3 DNA, which spans 39 bases and is read in frame from base 1. Looking up the germline V gene yields CDR1 SGHAT and CDR2 FQNNGV.